These 24 T cell receptor beta chains came from one sample sequenced in a study of blood T cell repertoires in COVID-19. Clones were sequenced by immunoSEQ multiplex PCR, and TCRdb holds only the in-frame ones, with some missing. Among about 170,000 clones listed, over 75% were seen once. The sample was peripheral blood. The receptors stem from a man older than 75 with COVID-19, enrolled during active disease.

The chain combines TRBV2 with TRBJ1-6; 8 bases are shared with TRBD1. Trimming at V came to 6 bases and at J to 6 bases, leaving 4 bases not matched to a gene. The CDR3 extends over 14 amino acids. Germline V CDR1 and CDR2: SNHLY, FYNNEI. CDR3: CASRRDRINSPLHF. DNA of the CDR3: TGTGCCAGCAGAAGGGACAGGATTAATTCACCCCTCCACTTT.

The chain joins TRBV20-1 to TRBJ2-1; D not certain. Germline V gene lookup returns CDR1 DFQATT and CDR2 SNEGSKA (reference sequence). Trimming pared 1 base from V and 10 bases from J, leaving 8 bases between. The CDR3 contains 11 residues. CDR3: CSARGGGEQFF. The CDR3 bases are TGCAGTGCTAGAGGCGGTGGGGAGCAGTTCTTC.

The chain links TRBV9 to TRBJ1-3; no clear D gene. In germline, CDR1 is SGDLS, CDR2 YYNGEE. The CDR3 is 15 residues long. Between the trimmed V and J ends, which lost 2 bases and 1 base, there was a span of 10 bases. The CDR3 loop reads CASSVGRLSGNTIYF. In DNA form, the CDR3 reads TGTGCCAGCAGCGTCGGCAGGCTGTCTGGAAACACCATATATTTT.

This chain uses TRBV6-1 with TRBJ1-2; maybe TRBD1 (5 bases). CDR1 MNHNS and CDR2 SASEGT come from the germline V gene. V was clipped by 1 base and J by 7 bases, with 19 bases between them. The CDR3 has 16 residues. CDR3: CASSEGGAQPPGGYTF. The CDR3 bases are TGTGCCAGCAGTGAAGGTGGGGCACAACCCCCGGGTGGCTACACCTTC.

The chain combines TRBV29-1 with TRBJ1-2, with TRBD1 matching over 9 bases. The V gene's germline CDR1 is SQVTM and CDR2 ANQGSEA. V trimming: 6 bases; J trimming: 5 bases; junction bases outside the gene matches: 4. The CDR3 extends over 12 amino acids. Here the CDR3 reads CSVGGQGYGYTF. The CDR3 nucleotides read TGCAGCGTGGGGGGACAGGGTTATGGCTACACCTTC.

The V gene is TRBV11-3, the J gene TRBJ2-2, with a weak D call TRBD1 (6 bases). V lost 0 bases, J lost 5 bases, and 10 bases lay in between. Per germline, CDR1 SGHNT and CDR2 YENEEA. This CDR3 contains 15 residues. Here the CDR3 reads CASSLEGHGTGELFF. CDR3 coding DNA: TGTGCCAGCAGCTTAGAGGGACATGGGACCGGGGAGCTGTTTTTT. Full variable domain (outside the CDR3, taken from reference TRBV11-3 and TRBJ2-2): EAGVVQSPRYKIIEKKQPVAFWCNPISGHNTLYWYLQNLGQGPELLIRYENEEAVDDSQLPKDRFSAERLKGVDSTLKIQPAELGDSAVYLCASSLEGHGTGELFFGEGSRLTVL.

The rearrangement uses TRBV20-1 and TRBJ1-4; unclear D gene. V gave up 6 bases and J gave up 8 bases, with 10 bases separating them. Germline V gives CDR1 DFQATT, CDR2 SNEGSKA (reference sequence). This CDR3 contains 11 residues. The CDR3 bases are TGCAGTGCCCTGACATTAGAAAAACTGTTTTTT. Translation: CSALTLEKLFF.

In this sample, this clone turned up once. The V call is TRBV4-1, the J call TRBJ1-1, with TRBD1 matching 8 bases. There are 18 residues in the CDR3. The germline gives CDR1 MGHRA, CDR2 YSYEKL. Trimming took 1 base from V and 2 from J; bases not matched to a gene: 12. The CDR3 sequence is CASSQGPLWTGNNTEAFF. The CDR3 nucleotides read TGCGCCAGCAGCCAAGGGCCGCTTTGGACAGGGAATAACACTGAAGCTTTCTTT.

This clone occurred a few times. CDR3 in DNA: TGTGCCAGCAGTCCCAGGCAGGGGCAACTCTATGGCTACACCTTC. Translation: CASSPRQGQLYGYTF. The V and J genes are TRBV2 and TRBJ1-2, with a tentative D call TRBD1 (6 bases). This CDR3 region has 15 residues. CDR1 is SNHLY, CDR2 FYNNEI, per germline. V shed 5 bases and J shed 4 bases, with 17 bases lying between them.

With regard to this clone: Within the sample, other DNA sequences also encode this same CDR3. The genes are TRBV2 and TRBJ2-2; TRBD1 might be the D (6 bases). The length of the CDR3 is 15 residues. In germline, CDR1 is SNHLY, CDR2 FYNNEI. V lost 2 bases and J lost 4, with 11 bases in between. The CDR3: CASSERVGGTGELFF. CDR3 DNA: TGTGCCAGCAGTGAAAGGGTAGGGGGCACCGGGGAGCTGTTTTTT. Looking up the rest from reference TRBV2 and TRBJ2-2 gives the full variable domain: EPEVTQTPSHQVTQMGQEVILRCVPISNHLYFYWYRQILGQKVEFLVSFYNNEISEKSEIFDDQFSVERPDGSNFTLKIRSTKLEDSAMYFCASSERVGGTGELFFGEGSRLTVL.

This clone was counted ten times or more. The chain recombines TRBV19 with TRBJ1-1; D remains ambiguous. The CDR3 has 14 amino acids. The germline V gene has CDR1 LNHDA and CDR2 SQIVND (reference sequence). Deletions cut 3 bases from V and 6 bases from J, with 14 bases between. CDR3 nucleotide sequence: TGTGCCAGTAGTATGTCGACCCTAGACCCTGAAGCTTTCTTT. Its translation: CASSMSTLDPEAFF. The whole variable domain, filled in from reference TRBV19 and TRBJ1-1, reads DGGITQSPKYLFRKEGQNVTLSCEQNLNHDAMYWYRQDPGQGLRLIYYSQIVNDFQKGDIAEGYSVSREKKESFPLTVTSAQKNPTAFYLCASSMSTLDPEAFFGQGTRLTVV.

This chain uses TRBV6-2 or TRBV6-3 with TRBJ1-5; 8 positions agree with TRBD1. The V segment lost 2 bases and the J segment 1 base; nucleotides outside the gene matches: 1. Germline CDR1 MNHEY, CDR2 SVGEGT. This CDR3 is 15 amino acids long. This chain's CDR3 is CASSYRTGSNQPQHF. The CDR3 bases are TGTGCCAGCAGTTACAGGACAGGGAGCAATCAGCCCCAGCATTTT.

The J gene is TRBJ2-1, the V gene TRBV2; 12 bases align to TRBD2. V lost 6 bases, J lost 5 bases, and 5 bases stayed unmatched. CDR3 length: 15 residues. Looked up from germline, CDR1 is SNHLY and CDR2 is FYNNEI. The CDR3 sequence: CASSLGLAGHNEQFF. The CDR3 region has the DNA TGTGCCAGCAGCTTGGGACTAGCGGGCCACAATGAGCAGTTCTTC.

V gene TRBV5-1 combines with J gene TRBJ2-7, with 9 bases fitting TRBD1. Germline CDR1 is SGHRS and CDR2 is YFSETQ. With V trimmed by 2 bases and J by 1 base, 1 base remained unmatched. There are 14 residues in the CDR3. The CDR3 DNA is TGCGCCAGCAGCTTACAGGGGGCTTCCTACGAGCAGTACTTC. Residues: CASSLQGASYEQYF.

V is TRBV21-1 and J is TRBJ2-1; TRBD2 is the table's D call and was not checked against the DNA. TRBV21-1 is a recognized pseudogene. This CDR3 comprises 16 residues. The chain's CDR3 is CASSKRRVDSYNEQFF. The DNA for the CDR3 is TGTGCCAGCAGCAAAAGGAGGGTTGATTCCTACAATGAGCAGTTCTTC.

This clone was counted a single time. The chain carries TRBV5-1 and TRBJ2-1; 7 nucleotides agree with TRBD1. After removal of 4 bases from V and 3 bases from J, the junction contained 10 bases not matched to a gene. This CDR3 region has 16 residues. Per the germline V gene, CDR1 is SGHRS and CDR2 is YFSETQ. The CDR3 coding sequence is TGCGCCAGCAGCGCAACAGGGGAAGGCCACTACAATGAGCAGTTCTTC. Translated, it gives CASSATGEGHYNEQFF.

J is TRBJ2-7 and V is TRBV10-1; D may be TRBD2 (6 bases). The germline CDR1 and CDR2 sequences are WNHNN and SYGVQD (reference sequence). This CDR3 contains 12 residues. V was cut by 6 bases and J by 3 bases, with 9 bases left in between. In DNA, the CDR3 is TGCGCCAGCAGCACGGGAGTCTACGAGCAGTACTTC. This translates into CASSTGVYEQYF.

The sample holds one count of this clone. The rearrangement joins TRBV18 to TRBJ1-1; D gene unclear. This CDR3 is built from 15 residues. Germline V lookup: CDR1 KGHSH, CDR2 LQKENI. Trimming removed 0 bases from V and 0 bases from J, with 8 bases in between. Here the CDR3 reads CASSPPSQMNTEAFF. CDR3 coding DNA: TGTGCCAGCTCACCACCGTCACAGATGAACACTGAAGCTTTCTTT.

This chain links TRBV7-3 with TRBJ2-1; a possible D gene is TRBD1 (6 bases). V dropped 6 bases and J dropped 5 bases, with 14 bases sitting between them. Per germline, CDR1 SGHTA and CDR2 FQGTGA. CDR3 size: 14 residues. In nucleotides, the CDR3 is TGTGCCAGCAGTGGGTCAGGGGCAAACAATGAGCAGTTCTTC. It specifies CASSGSGANNEQFF.

The chain joins TRBV19 to TRBJ1-5; TRBD1 matches 11 bases. Losses at the gene ends were 4 bases for V and 0 bases for J; bases not matched to a gene: 11. Germline V gene lookup returns CDR1 LNHDA and CDR2 SQIVND (reference sequence). The CDR3 spans 19 residues. CDR3 sequence reads: CASSRGRTGGAYSNQPQHF. In DNA, the CDR3 is TGTGCCAGTAGTAGGGGGCGGACAGGGGGCGCTTATAGCAATCAGCCCCAGCATTTT.

Regarding this clone: This CDR3 is also generated by other DNA sequences in the sample. V is TRBV5-1 and J is TRBJ2-7; D is perhaps TRBD2 (5 bases). V lost 0 bases and J lost 2, with 9 bases in between. The V gene's germline CDR1 is SGHRS and CDR2 YFSETQ. This CDR3 contains 14 residues. The CDR3 region has the DNA TGCGCCAGCAGCTTGGCAACCGGGACCTACGAGCAGTACTTC. Its protein product is CASSLATGTYEQYF.

The rearrangement joins TRBV7-3 to TRBJ1-1; D is ambiguous. Per the germline V gene, CDR1 is SGHTA and CDR2 is FQGTGA. This CDR3 is 13 amino acids long. V was pared by 5 bases and J by 4 bases, with 11 bases between. The CDR3 here is CASSPTPRTEAFF. The CDR3 DNA sequence: TGTGCCAGCAGCCCAACACCACGCACTGAAGCTTTCTTT.

V is TRBV19 and J is TRBJ2-7; D ambiguous. V was shortened by 4 bases and J by 2 bases, with 9 bases between the two germline ends. Germline-derived CDR1 and CDR2 are LNHDA and SQIVND (reference sequence). The CDR3 contains 13 residues. CDR3 loop: CASSKTDTYEQYF. The CDR3 nucleotides read TGTGCCAGTAGTAAAACAGACACCTACGAGCAGTACTTC.

The chain joins TRBV24-1 to TRBJ1-4, with TRBD1 identical over 9 bases. With V trimmed by 7 bases and J by 5 bases, 1 base remained unmatched. Germline CDR1 reads KGHDR; CDR2 reads SFDVKD. The CDR3 loop spans 13 amino acids. In nucleotides, the CDR3 is TGTGCCACCAGCGGGACAGGGAATGAAAAACTGTTTTTT. This translates into CATSGTGNEKLFF.